These 14 T cell receptor beta chains were all obtained from the same sample, sequenced in a study of blood T cell repertoires in COVID-19. Only in-frame clones appear in the TCRdb table, and some are missing; sequencing was by immunoSEQ multiplex PCR. The repertoire holds roughly 200,000 clones, with approximately 91% as singletons. The material sequenced was peripheral blood. All receptors derive from a man aged 18-30 years with active or convalescent COVID-19.

V is TRBV5-1 and J is TRBJ1-1; unclear D gene. V lost 4 bases and J lost 7, with 14 bases in between. This CDR3 has 13 amino acids. Germline CDR1 SGHRS, CDR2 YFSETQ. CDR3 nucleotide sequence: TGCGCCAGCAGCCGGGAGGGCCCGCATGAAGCTTTCTTT. Protein: CASSREGPHEAFF.

J is TRBJ2-1 and V is TRBV6-6; TRBD1 matches at 9 bases. V gave up 5 bases and J gave up 7 bases; unmatched junction bases: 3. Germline values: CDR1 MNHNY, CDR2 SVGAGI (reference sequence). CDR3 length: 13 residues. The chain's CDR3 is CASSDRGANEQFF. As DNA, the CDR3 is TGTGCCAGCAGTGACAGGGGGGCAAATGAGCAGTTCTTC.

V and J are TRBV2 and TRBJ1-2; no reliable D call. V dropped 0 bases and J dropped 7 bases, with 12 bases sitting between them. The germline CDR1 and CDR2 sequences are SNHLY and FYNNEI. The CDR3 totals 14 residues. This chain's CDR3 is CASSEALRPGGYTF. CDR3 nucleotides: TGTGCCAGCAGTGAAGCGCTTCGGCCGGGTGGCTACACCTTC. Complete variable domain (other parts from reference TRBV2 and TRBJ1-2): EPEVTQTPSHQVTQMGQEVILRCVPISNHLYFYWYRQILGQKVEFLVSFYNNEISEKSEIFDDQFSVERPDGSNFTLKIRSTKLEDSAMYFCASSEALRPGGYTFGSGTRLTVV.

The gene calls are TRBV6-2 or TRBV6-3 and TRBJ1-5; D possibly corresponds to TRBD1 (5 bases). CDR1 is MNHEY, CDR2 SVGEGT, per germline. This CDR3 spans 16 amino acids. V was clipped by 4 bases and J by 1 base, with 14 bases between them. The CDR3 region has the DNA TGTGCCAGCAGTTTCAGGGAATCACTCAGCAATCAGCCCCAGCATTTT. Translation: CASSFRESLSNQPQHF.

The genes are TRBV6-5 and TRBJ1-2, with D possibly being TRBD1 (5 bases). Germline lookup yields CDR1 MNHEY and CDR2 SVGAGI. Trimming took off 7 bases at V and 2 bases at J, with 11 bases between the two ends. CDR3 size: 13 residues. The CDR3 protein is CASTQARNYGYTF. CDR3 nucleotide sequence: TGTGCCAGCACACAGGCAAGGAACTATGGCTACACCTTC.

This clone showed up just a few times. The rearrangement uses TRBV6-5 and TRBJ2-7; TRBD2 might be the D (6 bases). The CDR3 runs to 14 residues. Germline CDR1 is MNHEY and CDR2 is SVGAGI. Trimming stripped 3 bases from V and 4 bases from J, with 13 bases between. The CDR3 is CASSYGDRGYEQYF. In DNA form, the CDR3 reads TGTGCCAGCAGTTATGGGGATCGGGGGTACGAGCAGTACTTC.

This clone was seen a single time. J is TRBJ2-5 and V is TRBV6-5; 11 positions match TRBD1. Trimming cost V 8 bases and J 5 bases; bases outside gene matches: 7. CDR3 size: 14 residues. In germline, CDR1 is MNHEY, CDR2 SVGAGI. This CDR3 reads CASLGTGGRETQYF. The CDR3 coding sequence is TGTGCCAGCCTCGGGACAGGGGGTAGGGAGACCCAGTACTTC.

This chain joins TRBV10-3 and TRBJ2-1; 8 nucleotides agree with TRBD1. The V and J ends lost 6 bases and 3 bases, in that order; junction bases with no gene match: 10. The germline V gene encodes CDR1 ENHRY and CDR2 SYGVKD. CDR3 length: 16 residues. The CDR3 here is CAIRADRGRNYNEQFF. The CDR3 DNA reads TGTGCCATCAGAGCCGACAGGGGCAGGAACTACAATGAGCAGTTCTTC.

The genes are TRBV5-4 and TRBJ2-1; D may be TRBD2 (6 bases). Per the germline V gene, CDR1 is SGHNT and CDR2 is YYREEE (reference sequence). V was cut by 4 bases and J by 8 bases, with 13 bases left in between. CDR3 length: 13 amino acids. For the CDR3, the DNA is TGTGCCAGCAGCGGGGGACTTTCAGATGAGCAGTTCTTC. This gives the protein CASSGGLSDEQFF.

The rearrangement uses TRBV24-1 and TRBJ2-5; D unresolved. The CDR3 extends over 13 amino acids. In germline, CDR1 is KGHDR, CDR2 SFDVKD. Trimming removed 5 bases from V and 1 base from J, with 7 bases in between. CDR3 in amino acids: CATSGGSQETQYF. The CDR3 DNA sequence: TGTGCCACCAGTGGTGGCAGCCAAGAGACCCAGTACTTC.

J is TRBJ2-1 and V is TRBV5-4; 9 bases are a match to TRBD2. The trim removed 4 bases at V and 3 bases at J, leaving 5 bases unmatched. Germline V gene data show CDR1 as SGHNT and CDR2 as YYREEE (reference sequence). The CDR3 extends over 15 amino acids. The chain's CDR3 is CASSVAGALYNEQFF. The CDR3, as DNA: TGTGCCAGCAGCGTAGCGGGAGCGCTCTACAATGAGCAGTTCTTC.

This clone was counted a single time. The chain carries TRBV9 and TRBJ2-1; TRBD2 aligns across 8 bases. V lost 4 bases and J lost 4; bases outside the gene matches: 7. This CDR3 spans 15 amino acids. In germline, CDR1 is SGDLS, CDR2 YYNGEE. The CDR3 sequence is CASSLGGEEYNEQFF. In DNA, the CDR3 is TGTGCCAGCAGCCTCGGGGGGGAGGAGTACAATGAGCAGTTCTTC.

This clone appeared a single time. This chain connects TRBV24-1 to TRBJ1-1; TRBD1 might be the D (5 bases). Trimming shortened V by 2 bases and J by 0 bases, and 12 bases separated the two germline ends. This CDR3 spans 16 amino acids. Germline CDR1 is KGHDR and CDR2 is SFDVKD. CDR3 DNA: TGTGCCACCAGTGATTCCAGGGCTGGGGTGAACACTGAAGCTTTCTTT. Encoded protein: CATSDSRAGVNTEAFF.

The chain has TRBV6-5 and TRBJ2-1; 9 nucleotides agree with TRBD1. The CDR3 is made up of 16 amino acids. V gave up 4 bases and J gave up 1 base; unmatched junction bases: 5. Germline values: CDR1 MNHEY, CDR2 SVGAGI. The CDR3 sequence: CASSSRTGASYNEQFF. The CDR3 DNA is TGTGCCAGCAGTTCACGGACAGGGGCATCCTACAATGAGCAGTTCTTC.